This T cell receptor beta chain was identified in a study of T-cell reconstitution after alpha-beta-depleted transplantation in children. Broader study findings: Expanded clones from the graft, numbering several hundred, reportedly supplied alpha-beta T cells about two months after transplant. The main origin of T-cell counts and diversity one year after transplant was newly produced T cells. Some patients' high day-60 TCRbeta diversity was traced to surviving recipient T cells and thymic progenitors.

The TCRbeta library was prepared with unique molecular identifiers. TCRdb called the PCR reads again in MiXCR, with one record for every CDR3 protein. This table has fewer than 550,000 distinct CDR3 sequences, about an eighth appearing once. As to this clonotype: The antigen remains undetermined.

Per the germline V gene, CDR1 is SGHTA and CDR2 is FQGNSA. This CDR3 contains 14 residues. The ends lost 8 bases at V and 5 bases at J; junction bases unmatched: 9. The chain combines TRBV7-2 with TRBJ2-1; TRBD1 matches 7 bases. The TCR comes from a female patient between 2 and 15 years old who had a stem cell transplant for aplastic anemia, so the T cells may come from the graft donor. Material: PBMCs, mostly from graft donor cells, obtained 180 days after TCRalphabeta/CD19-depleted stem cell transplant. In DNA, the CDR3 is TGTGCCAGCTCAAGAGGGGGCAGTAACAATGAGCAGTTCTTC. It codes for CASSRGGSNNEQFF.